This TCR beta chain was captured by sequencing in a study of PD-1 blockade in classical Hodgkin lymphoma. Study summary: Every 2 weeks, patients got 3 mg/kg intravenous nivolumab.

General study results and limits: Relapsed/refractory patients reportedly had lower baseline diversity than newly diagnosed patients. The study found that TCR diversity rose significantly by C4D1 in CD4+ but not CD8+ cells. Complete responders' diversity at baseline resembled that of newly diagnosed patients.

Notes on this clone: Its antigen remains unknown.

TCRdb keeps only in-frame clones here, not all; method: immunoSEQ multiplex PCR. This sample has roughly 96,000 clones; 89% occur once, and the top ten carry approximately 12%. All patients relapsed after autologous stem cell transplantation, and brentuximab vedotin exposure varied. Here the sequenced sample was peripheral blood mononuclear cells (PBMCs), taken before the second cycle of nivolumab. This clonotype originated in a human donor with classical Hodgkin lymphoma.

The CDR3 reads CASSLLAGNNEQFF. The CDR3 nucleotides are TGCGCCAGCAGCTTGTTGGCAGGTAACAATGAGCAGTTCTTC. This sequence joins TRBV5-1 and TRBJ2-1, with no clear D. The length of the CDR3 is 14 residues. The V gene lost 1 base and the J gene lost 5 bases, with 10 bases spanning the gap. Germline values: CDR1 SGHRS, CDR2 YFSETQ.